This T cell receptor beta chain was recorded in a study of T cell changes during pregnancy in multiple sclerosis. Germline-derived CDR1 and CDR2 are SGHRS and YFSETQ. Trimming cost V 3 bases and J 4 bases; bases outside gene matches: 9. The CDR3 contains 15 residues. Sequencing was performed with immunoSEQ multiplex PCR; in TCRdb, only in-frame clones are kept and a portion is missing. The sample lists some 80,000 clones; roughly 93% were seen once. This sample comprised peripheral blood, obtained in the first trimester of pregnancy. This sequence joins TRBV5-1 and TRBJ2-7; 8 bases are a match to TRBD1. The receptor was derived from a female donor with multiple sclerosis, enrolled in a pregnancy study. The CDR3 DNA is TGCGCCAGCAGCTCTGGACAGGGCTGGCTTTACGAGCAGTACTTC. This sequence encodes CASSSGQGWLYEQYF.